A selection of T cell receptor beta chains follows, all from one sample in a study of T-cell reconstitution after alpha-beta-depleted transplantation in children. TCRdb reanalysed the PCR reads using MiXCR and keeps one entry per CDR3 protein. The repertoire includes almost 600,000 distinct CDR3 sequences, roughly 27% of them detected once, and around a third sits in the top ten. The input for sequencing was PBMCs, taken before TCRalphabeta/CD19-depleted stem cell transplant. The source is a boy in the first two years of life with Wiskott-Aldrich syndrome, due to receive a stem cell transplant. The CDR3 runs from the conserved cysteine through the conserved F or W. Each record gives: V gene, J gene, clone size, D gene, CDR3 protein, CDR3 DNA. The D gene is left open where the match is weak. Only some rows state a clone size, as once, few, many or a class for expanded clones.

TRBV19	TRBJ2-5	NA	NA	CASSIERARVETQYF	TGTGCCAGTAGTATCGAGAGGGCCAGGGTGGAGACCCAGTACTTC
TRBV29-1	TRBJ1-1	NA	NA	CSVETNRARNTEAFF	TGCAGCGTTGAAACAAACAGGGCCCGTAACACTGAAGCTTTCTTT
TRBV5-1	TRBJ1-5	NA	NA	CASSLTGTIESWPQHF	TGCGCCAGCAGCCTGACCGGGACAATTGAATCATGGCCCCAGCATTTT
TRBV12-3/TRBV12-4	TRBJ2-6	NA	NA	CASSFSRESGANVLTF	TGTGCCAGCAGTTTCAGTAGGGAGTCTGGGGCCAACGTCCTGACTTTC
TRBV7-6	TRBJ2-3	few	NA	CASSSTEADTQYF	TGTGCCAGCAGCTCGACGGAGGCAGATACGCAGTATTTT
TRBV5-1	TRBJ2-7	few	TRBD2	CASRPVAGTYEQYF	TGCGCCAGCCGCCCGGTAGCGGGGACCTACGAGCAGTACTTC
TRBV20-1	TRBJ1-5	NA	TRBD1	CSARVGTVNNQPQHF	TGCAGTGCTAGAGTGGGGACAGTTAATAATCAGCCCCAGCATTTT
TRBV7-2	TRBJ1-2	NA	NA	CASSLGWGQNYGYTF	TGTGCCAGCAGCTTAGGGTGGGGGCAAAACTATGGCTACACCTTC
TRBV5-1	TRBJ2-7	NA	NA	CASSLGGRDGAYEQYF	TGCGCCAGCAGCTTGGGGGGCCGGGACGGCGCGTACGAGCAGTACTTC
TRBV4-1	TRBJ1-1	NA	NA	CASSQVVSARQLYTEAFF	TGCGCCAGCAGCCAAGTGGTATCAGCCCGACAGCTGTACACTGAAGCTTTCTTT
TRBV9	TRBJ2-1	NA	TRBD2	CASSGLAGGPGNEQFF	TGTGCCAGCAGCGGGTTAGCGGGAGGGCCGGGGAATGAGCAGTTCTTC
TRBV5-6	TRBJ2-5	NA	NA	CASTVVGAETQYF	TGTGCCAGCACCGTCGTGGGAGCGGAGACCCAGTACTTC
TRBV4-2	TRBJ2-1	NA	NA	CASSQDGTEQFF	TGTGCCAGCAGCCAAGATGGGACAGAGCAGTTCTTC
TRBV10-3	TRBJ2-5	many	NA	CAISEKETQYF	TGTGCCATCAGTGAAAAGGAGACCCAGTACTTC
TRBV7-8	TRBJ1-6	NA	TRBD1	CASSLIGQGVSPLHF	TGTGCCAGCAGCTTAATTGGACAGGGAGTTTCACCCCTCCACTTT
TRBV29-1	TRBJ2-1	NA	TRBD2	CSVGAPGLAHDEQFF	TGCAGCGTTGGGGCCCCGGGACTAGCTCACGATGAGCAGTTCTTC
TRBV6-5	TRBJ2-2	few	TRBD2	CASRRLAGGHTGELFF	TGTGCCAGCAGGCGACTAGCGGGAGGGCACACCGGGGAGCTGTTTTTT
TRBV4-1	TRBJ1-1	NA	NA	CASSHERATEAFF	TGCGCCAGCAGCCATGAGCGGGCGACTGAAGCTTTCTTT
TRBV5-1	TRBJ2-3	NA	NA	CASSLVPSDTQYF	TGCGCCAGCAGCTTGGTTCCATCAGATACGCAGTATTTT
TRBV5-5	TRBJ1-2	once	TRBD1	CASSNDLQGVYGYTF	TGTGCCAGCAGTAATGACTTACAGGGGGTTTATGGCTACACCTTC
TRBV19	TRBJ2-1	NA	TRBD2	CASSIIAGGTSLYSEQFF	TGTGCCAGTAGTATAATAGCGGGAGGTACCTCACTTTACAGTGAGCAGTTCTTC
TRBV12-3/TRBV12-4	TRBJ1-2	NA	NA	CASILGLSNGGYTF	TGTGCCAGCATTTTAGGTTTGTCTAACGGAGGCTACACCTTC
TRBV5-1	TRBJ2-2	NA	NA	CASSTGLTYRDTGELFF	TGCGCCAGCAGCACCGGACTAACCTACAGGGACACCGGGGAGCTGTTTTTT
TRBV2	TRBJ2-7	once	NA	CASSVRGGSYEQYF	TGTGCCAGCAGTGTCCGGGGCGGATCCTACGAGCAGTACTTC
TRBV5-1	TRBJ2-7	few	TRBD2	CASSSGLAGGSYEQYF	TGCGCCAGCAGCTCCGGACTAGCGGGAGGAAGCTACGAGCAGTACTTC
TRBV20-1	TRBJ2-1	few	NA	CSARDAYGGYNEQFF	TGCAGTGCTAGAGATGCGTATGGAGGCTACAATGAGCAGTTCTTC
TRBV9	TRBJ2-1	NA	NA	CASSGWTVKSSYNEQFF	TGTGCCAGCAGCGGGTGGACAGTAAAGAGCTCCTACAATGAGCAGTTCTTC
TRBV5-1	TRBJ2-2	NA	TRBD2	CASSARLAGAVNTGELFF	TGCGCCAGCAGCGCCCGACTAGCGGGAGCCGTCAACACCGGGGAGCTGTTTTTT
TRBV29-1	TRBJ2-1	few	TRBD1	CSVSQGSGNEQFF	TGCAGCGTTTCACAGGGGTCAGGCAATGAGCAGTTCTTC
TRBV4-2	TRBJ2-1	NA	NA	CASSSLDSRNEQFF	TGTGCCAGCAGCTCGTTGGACAGTCGCAATGAGCAGTTCTTC
TRBV10-3	TRBJ1-6	NA	NA	CAISEIAGAYNSPLHF	TGTGCCATCAGCGAGATCGCGGGGGCGTATAATTCACCCCTCCACTTT
TRBV7-3	TRBJ2-3	NA	NA	CASSLGARGTDTQYF	TGTGCCAGCAGCTTAGGGGCGCGGGGCACAGATACGCAGTATTTT
TRBV5-1	TRBJ2-1	NA	NA	CASSRSDYNEQFF	TGCGCCAGCAGCCGAAGCGATTACAATGAGCAGTTCTTC
TRBV15	TRBJ2-1	few	NA	CATSRAPSSYNEQFF	TGTGCCACCAGCAGAGCGCCCAGCTCCTACAATGAGCAGTTCTTC
TRBV12-3/TRBV12-4	TRBJ2-5	few	TRBD1	CASSPRAGGETQYF	TGTGCCAGCAGTCCAAGGGCAGGGGGAGAGACCCAGTACTTC
TRBV20-1	TRBJ2-7	NA	TRBD2	CSATLAGGGYEQYF	TGCAGTGCAACACTAGCGGGAGGGGGGTACGAGCAGTACTTC
TRBV20-1	TRBJ2-7	NA	NA	CSAREVQGQSYEQYF	TGCAGTGCTAGAGAGGTACAGGGCCAAAGCTACGAGCAGTACTTC
TRBV5-1	TRBJ1-3	NA	TRBD1	CASSPGTGTGGNTIYF	TGCGCCAGCAGCCCCGGTACCGGGACAGGGGGAAACACCATATATTTT
TRBV9	TRBJ2-7	NA	TRBD2	CASSVGSGSFIPEQYF	TGTGCCAGCAGCGTAGGTAGCGGGAGTTTCATCCCCGAGCAGTACTTC
TRBV5-1	TRBJ2-5	NA	TRBD2	CASSFNLAGGPKTQYF	TGCGCCAGCAGCTTTAACCTAGCGGGAGGCCCCAAGACCCAGTACTTC
TRBV12-3/TRBV12-4	TRBJ2-2	NA	NA	CASSRGGGKSAGELFF	TGTGCCAGCAGTCGGGGTGGGGGAAAATCCGCCGGGGAGCTGTTTTTT
TRBV20-1	TRBJ1-2	NA	NA	CSAIPGHDYGYTF	TGCAGTGCTATCCCGGGACATGACTATGGCTACACCTTC
TRBV5-1	TRBJ2-6	NA	TRBD2	CASSLVVAGAGANVLTF	TGCGCCAGCAGCTTGGTTGTGGCGGGAGCTGGGGCCAACGTCCTGACTTTC
TRBV7-2	TRBJ2-3	NA	NA	CASSFKQTTDTQYF	TGTGCCAGCAGCTTCAAACAGACCACAGATACGCAGTATTTT
TRBV7-8	TRBJ2-1	many	TRBD2	CASSLVLANEQFF	TGTGCCAGCAGCTTAGTACTAGCGAATGAGCAGTTCTTC
TRBV29-1	TRBJ2-6	NA	NA	CSVELEDSGANVLTF	TGCAGCGTTGAACTGGAAGACTCTGGGGCCAACGTCCTGACTTTC
TRBV20-1	TRBJ1-1	NA	TRBD1	CSARRGQGDTEAFF	TGCAGTGCTAGACGTGGGCAGGGGGACACTGAAGCTTTCTTT
TRBV4-1	TRBJ1-4	NA	NA	CASSQEYPRTNEKLFF	TGCGCCAGCAGCCAAGAATACCCCCGGACAAATGAAAAACTGTTTTTT
TRBV7-2	TRBJ2-5	once	NA	CASNQGTYQETQYF	TGTGCCAGCAACCAAGGCACCTACCAAGAGACCCAGTACTTC
TRBV25-1	TRBJ2-7	NA	NA	CASSEVIAGEQYF	TGTGCCAGCAGTGAAGTAATAGCTGGTGAGCAGTACTTC
TRBV10-3	TRBJ2-1	NA	TRBD2	CAIKGTSGRADNEQFF	TGTGCCATCAAAGGGACTAGCGGGAGGGCGGACAATGAGCAGTTCTTC
TRBV25-1	TRBJ2-7	NA	TRBD2	CASSGRTSGNYEQYF	TGTGCCAGCAGTGGTAGGACTAGCGGGAACTACGAGCAGTACTTC
TRBV4-2	TRBJ2-4	few	NA	CASSQVGVGLLNIQYF	TGTGCCAGCAGCCAAGTCGGTGTAGGGCTCTTAAACATTCAGTACTTC
TRBV7-7	TRBJ2-1	few	NA	CASSFSLVHEQFF	TGTGCCAGCAGCTTCTCCCTCGTCCATGAGCAGTTCTTC
TRBV20-1	TRBJ2-6	few	NA	CSAIKGSGANVLTF	TGCAGTGCCATCAAGGGGTCTGGGGCCAACGTCCTGACTTTC
TRBV9	TRBJ2-1	NA	TRBD2	CASSVEGTRLYNEQFF	TGTGCCAGCAGCGTAGAGGGGACTAGACTCTACAATGAGCAGTTCTTC
TRBV12-3/TRBV12-4	TRBJ1-1	few	NA	CASSPDPTEAFF	TGTGCCAGCAGCCCGGACCCAACTGAAGCTTTCTTT
TRBV5-1	TRBJ2-3	NA	NA	CASSFGLTTDTQYF	TGCGCCAGCAGTTTTGGACTAACCACAGATACGCAGTATTTT